The 31 T cell receptor beta chains below were found in one sample sequenced in a study of radiation and T cells in renal cell carcinoma. Noted treatment: treatment-naive control, cytoreductive nephrectomy. TCRdb's table, derived via immunoSEQ multiplex PCR, lists solely in-frame clones and lacks some. Of about 24,000 clones detected, roughly 60% appear once; the ten largest clones hold approximately 23%. The sample in question was tumor tissue, obtained from a patient whose treatment was nephrectomy without radiotherapy. These receptors came from a man in his forties with renal cell carcinoma.

The chain joins TRBV27 to TRBJ2-1; D might be TRBD1 (5 bases). CDR3 length equals 14 residues. V lost 0 bases and J 4 bases, leaving 7 bases between the germline ends. Per the germline V gene, CDR1 is MNHEY and CDR2 is SMNVEV (reference sequence). Here the CDR3 DNA reads TGTGCCAGCAGTTTATCTGCAGGGTACAATGAGCAGTTCTTC. Translation: CASSLSAGYNEQFF.

The V gene is TRBV29-1, the J gene TRBJ2-7; 9 nucleotides align to TRBD1. The CDR3 has 14 amino acids. Trimming cost V 1 base and J 6 bases; bases outside gene matches: 7. In germline, CDR1 is SQVTM, CDR2 ANQGSEA. The CDR3 DNA reads TGCAGCGTTGAAGGCGGGACAGGGTCTAGCGAGCAGTACTTC. Translated: CSVEGGTGSSEQYF.

The rearrangement uses TRBV6-6 and TRBJ1-6; perhaps TRBD1 as D (5 bases). The CDR3 is 13 amino acids. Trimming removed 8 bases from V and 3 bases from J, with 8 bases in between. Germline V lookup: CDR1 MNHNY, CDR2 SVGAGI (reference sequence). CDR3 loop: CASLTGYNSPLHF. The CDR3 DNA reads TGTGCCAGCCTAACAGGCTATAATTCACCCCTCCACTTT.

The CDR3 here is CASTRRGNTGELFF. CDR3 DNA: TGTGCCAGTACCCGGCGGGGGAACACCGGGGAGCTGTTTTTT. The rearrangement links TRBV19 to TRBJ2-2; D possibly corresponds to TRBD2 (6 bases). The length of the CDR3 is 14 residues. Germline lookup yields CDR1 LNHDA and CDR2 SQIVND (reference sequence). Between the trimmed V and J ends, which lost 7 bases and 1 base, there was a span of 10 bases.

The chain is built from TRBV15 and TRBJ1-4; 10 bases line up with TRBD1. This CDR3 contains 14 residues. With 3 bases clipped from V and 8 bases from J, the junction kept 3 bases outside the gene matches. Germline-derived CDR1 and CDR2 are LNHNV and YYDKDF (reference sequence). This CDR3 is CATSRTGGREKLFF. In DNA form, the CDR3 reads TGTGCCACCAGCAGGACAGGGGGCCGGGAAAAACTGTTTTTT.

In this sample, this clone turned up once. The rearrangement joins TRBV5-6 to TRBJ2-2, with D unclear. Germline V lookup: CDR1 SGHDT, CDR2 YYEEEE. Trimming pared 2 bases from V and 7 bases from J, leaving 6 bases between. The CDR3 is 12 amino acids. As DNA, the CDR3 is TGTGCCAGCAGCTTAGGGATCGGGGAGCTGTTTTTT. Amino acid sequence: CASSLGIGELFF.

There are a few counts of this clone. This chain links TRBV30 with TRBJ1-5, with TRBD1 as a possible D gene (5 bases). V was pared by 0 bases and J by 3 bases, with 12 bases between. The CDR3 loop spans 15 amino acids. Looked up from germline, CDR1 is GTSNPN and CDR2 is SVGIG (reference sequence). CDR3 DNA: TGTGCCTGGAGTGTAAAAGGGGCCCTCAATCAGCCCCAGCATTTT. Residues: CAWSVKGALNQPQHF.

This clone was detected only a few times. The J gene is TRBJ2-7, the V gene TRBV28; D uncertain. Trimming stripped 6 bases from V and 3 bases from J, with 6 bases between. Per the germline V gene, CDR1 is MDHEN and CDR2 is SYDVKM. CDR3 size: 11 residues. Here the CDR3 DNA reads TGTGCCAGCAGGGCAGTCTACGAGCAGTACTTC. Translating gives CASRAVYEQYF. Using reference TRBV28 and TRBJ2-7 for the parts outside the CDR3, the full variable domain is DVKVTQSSRYLVKRTGEKVFLECVQDMDHENMFWYRQDPGLGLRLIYFSYDVKMKEKGDIPEGYSVSREKKERFSLILESASTNQTSMYLCASRAVYEQYFGPGTRLTVT.

This chain uses TRBV2 with TRBJ1-4; a weak D match, TRBD1 (5 bases). Looked up from germline, CDR1 is SNHLY and CDR2 is FYNNEI. Trimming shortened V by 6 bases and J by 5 bases, and 13 bases separated the two germline ends. The CDR3 extends over 14 amino acids. The CDR3 spells CASRRSEGNEKLFF. The CDR3 coding sequence is TGTGCCAGCAGGCGGAGTGAGGGGAATGAAAAACTGTTTTTT.

This clone was found many times. This chain joins TRBV19 and TRBJ1-1; 7 bases map to TRBD1. V gave up 7 bases and J gave up 4 bases; unmatched junction bases: 9. This CDR3 comprises 14 residues. In germline, CDR1 is LNHDA, CDR2 SQIVND (reference sequence). This CDR3 reads CASTQGGGGTEAFF. CDR3 coding DNA: TGTGCCAGTACCCAGGGGGGGGGTGGCACTGAAGCTTTCTTT.

In this sample, this clone turned up many times. The chain couples TRBV27 to TRBJ1-1; perhaps TRBD1 as D (5 bases). Trimming cost V 8 bases and J 6 bases, with 19 bases left between them. The CDR3 covers 14 residues. Germline V gives CDR1 MNHEY, CDR2 SMNVEV (reference sequence). The CDR3 DNA is TGTGCCAGCCAGTCCGCCTCAGGGATGGCTGAAGCTTTCTTT. It translates to CASQSASGMAEAFF.

Notes on this clone: The same CDR3 is also encoded by other DNA sequences in this sample. CDR3 loop: CASSQGEEETQYF. As DNA, the CDR3 is TGCGCCAGCAGCCAGGGGGAAGAGGAGACCCAGTACTTC. The J gene is TRBJ2-5, the V gene TRBV4-3; D is possibly TRBD1 or TRBD2 (5 bases each). Deletions cut 3 bases from V and 5 bases from J, with 10 bases between. Germline lookup yields CDR1 LGHNA and CDR2 YSLEER. The CDR3 length is 13 residues.

The rearrangement uses TRBV4-3 and TRBJ1-6, with 10 bases matching TRBD1. In germline, CDR1 is LGHNA, CDR2 YSLEER. The ends lost 1 base at V and 7 bases at J; junction bases unmatched: 7. The CDR3 covers 17 residues. The CDR3 nucleotides read TGCGCCAGCAGCCAAGGCCCCGGGACAGGGGACAATTCACCCCTCCACTTT. Its protein product is CASSQGPGTGDNSPLHF.

The V and J genes are TRBV7-9 and TRBJ1-2; D remains unclear. This CDR3 has 16 residues. Germline CDR1 is SEHNR and CDR2 is FQNEAQ (reference sequence). The V end was cut by 3 bases, the J end by 7 bases, with 21 bases between. This CDR3 is CASSLSGVGGVGGYTF. CDR3 in DNA: TGTGCCAGCAGCTTGAGTGGGGTAGGAGGTGTGGGTGGCTACACCTTC.

The V and J genes are TRBV28 and TRBJ1-5; D uncertain. Per germline, CDR1 MDHEN and CDR2 SYDVKM. CDR3 size: 13 residues. Trimming shortened V by 6 bases and J by 1 base, and 7 bases separated the two germline ends. CDR3 protein: CASSLTSNQPQHF. The DNA of the CDR3 is TGTGCCAGCAGCCTGACAAGCAATCAGCCCCAGCATTTT. The variable domain in full, completed from reference TRBV28 and TRBJ1-5, reads DVKVTQSSRYLVKRTGEKVFLECVQDMDHENMFWYRQDPGLGLRLIYFSYDVKMKEKGDIPEGYSVSREKKERFSLILESASTNQTSMYLCASSLTSNQPQHFGDGTRLSIL.

The J gene is TRBJ2-3, the V gene TRBV9; TRBD2 matches at 9 bases. The CDR3 totals 15 residues. Germline CDR1 reads SGDLS; CDR2 reads YYNGEE. Unmatched junction bases numbered 5, after V lost 0 bases and J lost 6 bases. This CDR3 is CASSVGLAGSDTQYF. In DNA form, the CDR3 reads TGTGCCAGCAGCGTAGGGCTAGCGGGATCCGATACGCAGTATTTT.

V and J are TRBV11-2 and TRBJ1-1, with D possibly matching TRBD1 (5 bases). Germline CDR1 and CDR2: SGHAT and FQNNGV. V lost 6 bases to trimming and J lost 4 bases, with 18 bases between them. The length of the CDR3 is 15 residues. Here the CDR3 reads CASRPTGRGGTEAFF. In nucleotides, the CDR3 is TGTGCCAGCAGACCTACGGGGAGGGGTGGCACTGAAGCTTTCTTT.

This clone was found a few times. The chain couples TRBV6-5 to TRBJ1-1; D may be TRBD1 (6 bases). Trimming pared 2 bases from V and 0 bases from J, leaving 10 bases between. The CDR3 covers 15 residues. Per germline, CDR1 MNHEY and CDR2 SVGAGI. CDR3 bases: TGTGCCAGCAGTTACGGGGACACCATGAACACTGAAGCTTTCTTT. Its translation is CASSYGDTMNTEAFF.

This clone was observed once. V and J are TRBV5-4 and TRBJ2-1; the match to TRBD2 covers 9 bases. J gave up 3 bases and V 1 base, and 5 bases lay outside the gene matches. This CDR3 has 16 residues. Germline V lookup: CDR1 SGHNT, CDR2 YYREEE (reference sequence). This CDR3 reads CASSLLAGDVYNEQFF. In nucleotides, the CDR3 is TGTGCCAGCAGCTTGTTAGCGGGGGATGTCTACAATGAGCAGTTCTTC.

This chain connects TRBV5-1 to TRBJ1-1; no definite D call. Germline V CDR1 and CDR2: SGHRS, YFSETQ. V was shortened by 1 base and J by 1 base, with 8 bases between the two germline ends. CDR3 length: 14 amino acids. For the CDR3, the DNA is TGCGCCAGCAGCTTGTTTGGAGAGAACACTGAAGCTTTCTTT. Translated, it gives CASSLFGENTEAFF.

This chain links TRBV5-8 with TRBJ2-1, with TRBD2 identical over 12 bases. The J segment lost 7 bases and the V segment lost 4 bases, leaving 6 bases of the junction unmatched. The germline gives CDR1 SGHTS, CDR2 YDEGEE. CDR3 length: 15 residues. This CDR3 is CASSRTSGRFNEQFF. In DNA form, the CDR3 reads TGTGCCAGCAGCCGCACTAGCGGGAGGTTTAATGAGCAGTTCTTC. Together with reference TRBV5-8 and TRBJ2-1, the CDR3 gives the full variable domain: EAGVTQSPTHLIKTRGQQATLRCSPISGHTSVYWYQQALGLGLQFLLWYDEGEERNRGNFPPRFSGRQFPNYSSELNVNALELEDSALYLCASSRTSGRFNEQFFGPGTRLTVL.

This clone was recorded a few times. The V gene is TRBV15, the J gene TRBJ1-6; a possible D gene is TRBD1 (5 bases). Germline assignment: CDR1 LNHNV and CDR2 YYDKDF (reference sequence). This CDR3 has 16 amino acids. V lost 3 bases and J 6 bases, leaving 15 bases between the germline ends. For the CDR3, the DNA is TGTGCCACCAGCAGTGGGCCGACAGATCTTAATTCACCCCTCCACTTT. It specifies CATSSGPTDLNSPLHF.

The chain uses TRBV28 and TRBJ1-6; the D gene is possibly TRBD1 (6 bases). The CDR3 loop spans 15 amino acids. Germline-derived CDR1 and CDR2 are MDHEN and SYDVKM. Between the trimmed V and J ends, which lost 4 bases and 8 bases, there was a span of 15 bases. The CDR3 DNA is TGTGCCAGCAGTTCCCGCAGGGGAGGGCATTCACCCCTCCACTTT. This codes for CASSSRRGGHSPLHF.

In its sample, this clone was seen a few times. The chain recombines TRBV13 with TRBJ1-2, with a weak D call TRBD1 (5 bases). In germline, CDR1 is PRHDT, CDR2 FYEKMQ (reference sequence). CDR3 length: 15 amino acids. V lost 0 bases and J lost 4, with 12 bases in between. CDR3 loop: CASSLGGRLSYGYTF. Written as DNA, the CDR3 is TGTGCCAGCAGCTTAGGGGGACGGCTAAGCTATGGCTACACCTTC.

The chain employs TRBV6-6 and TRBJ2-6; no reliable D call. Germline lookup yields CDR1 MNHNY and CDR2 SVGAGI (reference sequence). Between the trimmed V and J ends, which lost 6 bases and 0 bases, there was a span of 9 bases. The CDR3 spans 15 residues. CDR3 sequence reads: CASRTDRSGANVLTF. The CDR3 DNA follows: TGTGCCAGCAGAACCGACCGCTCTGGGGCCAACGTCCTGACTTTC.

This clone appeared a single time. The chain uses TRBV6-6 and TRBJ1-1; TRBD1 aligns across 9 bases. Looked up from germline, CDR1 is MNHNY and CDR2 is SVGAGI (reference sequence). V trimming: 5 bases; J trimming: 3 bases; junction bases outside the gene matches: 4. The CDR3 contains 14 residues. As DNA, the CDR3 is TGTGCCAGCAGTGGGACAGGGCGGGACACTGAAGCTTTCTTT. Amino acid sequence: CASSGTGRDTEAFF.

J is TRBJ1-1 and V is TRBV11-3; D is perhaps TRBD1 (5 bases). Per germline, CDR1 SGHNT and CDR2 YENEEA. The V gene lost 6 bases and the J gene lost 1 base, with 15 bases spanning the gap. This CDR3 has 15 residues. The CDR3 loop is CASSRSHTGNTEAFF. In DNA form, the CDR3 reads TGTGCCAGCAGTCGATCACATACAGGGAACACTGAAGCTTTCTTT.

This clone occurred a few times. V is TRBV5-1 and J is TRBJ1-6; D is possibly TRBD1 (6 bases). The ends were cut back, 2 bases at V and 4 bases at J, with 10 bases in the middle. In germline, CDR1 is SGHRS, CDR2 YFSETQ. The CDR3 covers 15 residues. The CDR3 sequence is CASSFDRPYNSPLHF. CDR3 DNA sequence: TGCGCCAGCAGCTTTGACAGGCCATATAATTCACCCCTCCACTTT.

This clone is a singleton in its sample. This rearrangement joins TRBV10-3 to TRBJ1-5, with TRBD1 matching over 8 bases. Germline CDR1 reads ENHRY; CDR2 reads SYGVKD. CDR3 length: 18 amino acids. After removal of 4 bases from V and 2 bases from J, the junction contained 13 bases not matched to a gene. CDR3 DNA: TGTGCCATCAGTGCGGGCCGGGACAGGACCGAAGGCAATCAGCCCCAGCATTTT. It is translated as CAISAGRDRTEGNQPQHF.

This clone was detected ten times or more. CDR3 amino acids: CASTGGGTEAFF. As DNA, the CDR3 is TGTGCCAGCACTGGGGGTGGCACTGAAGCTTTCTTT. The chain recombines TRBV2 with TRBJ1-1; D perhaps matches TRBD1 (5 bases). The length of the CDR3 is 12 residues. Deletions cut 7 bases from V and 4 bases from J, with 10 bases between. Germline V gene lookup returns CDR1 SNHLY and CDR2 FYNNEI.

The genes are TRBV6-5 and TRBJ2-1; TRBD2 agrees at 8 bases. The CDR3 covers 12 residues. The germline gives CDR1 MNHEY, CDR2 SVGAGI. V shed 11 bases, J shed 7 bases, and the junction held 7 bases outside the gene matches. In DNA, the CDR3 is TGTGCCGCGGGACTAGGAGGAAATGAGCAGTTCTTC. It is translated as CAAGLGGNEQFF.